The present TCR beta chain was sequenced within a study of PD-1 blockade in classical Hodgkin lymphoma (dated by TCRdb to the early 2020s). About the investigation overall: Nivolumab dosing was 3 mg/kg intravenously every 2 weeks, continuing until either disease progression or unacceptable toxicity. The study used CyTOF and TCR beta sequencing to define a peripheral blood immune signature of response to PD-1 blockade in classical Hodgkin lymphoma.

The time point label, as the study defines it: cycle 2 day 1 (C2D1) of nivolumab. All trial patients had relapsed after autologous stem cell transplantation, with cohorts A, B and C differing in prior brentuximab vedotin exposure. A total of approximately 51 patients with relapsed/refractory classical Hodgkin lymphoma made up the trial cohort, and each patient's best overall response was complete response, partial response or progressive disease. Single-agent nivolumab was administered to trial patients in the multi-cohort phase II CheckMate 205 trial. Best overall response was determined by an independent review committee according to the 2007 International Working Group response criteria. PBMCs from the trial were collected at three points: immediately before nivolumab initiation (C1D1), and during therapy at cycle 2 day 1 and cycle 4 day 1. Peripheral blood was collected in 8 mL Vacutainer Cell Preparation Tubes, from which PBMCs were isolated by centrifugation and then cryopreserved.

The Qiagen DNeasy kit was used to extract genomic DNA both from unsorted PBMCs and from the negatively selected CD4+ and CD8+ fractions. TCR beta CDR3 regions were amplified by immunoSEQ multiplex PCR using primers annealing to V and J segments. A synthetic immune receptor repertoire was used to minimize amplification bias, and any residual bias was removed computationally once sequencing was done. Regarding the original processing steps: Custom Python scripts were used to quantify repertoire diversity as the Shannon entropy index. Unsorted, CD4+ and CD8+ repertoires were analyzed separately, except in combined analyses where CD4+ and CD8+ sequences were merged in silico. A clone counted as expanded when the clone's frequency after treatment rose at least 2-fold relative to C1D1, and clones undetected at baseline were given a pseudocount of 0.5. Clones with 0 or 1 copy at C1D1 were classified as singleton clones, and clones with 2 or more copies were classified as non-singleton clones. Clones expanded in unsorted samples were assigned a CD4+, CD8+ or unknown annotation through matching of protein sequences in sorted samples from the same patient. Wilcoxon tests were applied to paired samples to test diversity changes from C1D1 to C4D1. This immuneACCESS table, as held by TCRdb, lists in-frame sequences with V and J called but not all clones. Of the missing ones, under half trace to an unresolved V gene in checked studies; the others have no known cause. V and J calls and clone size are given by that table; D and trimming were obtained from the DNA. Across this sample there are 75,000 to 100,000 clones, with roughly 76% seen only once. Together, the top ten hold roughly 15% of the sample.

V is reduced by 0 bases and J by 6 bases, leaving a spacing of 5 bases between them. The germline V gene (reference sequence) provides CDR1 LNHDA and CDR2 SQIVND. The CDR3 contains 13 residues, cysteine and phenylalanine counted. Left in the record is the CDR3 DNA by itself, 39 bases read in frame from the first base. Results the study describes overall, beyond this receptor: Trial patients achieving complete response had baseline diversity similar to newly diagnosed patients, whereas partial responders and progressors had significantly lower diversity. Baseline TCR diversity was reported to be lower in newly diagnosed patients than in healthy donors and to be lower still in relapsed/refractory patients. Only a single clinical trial cohort was studied, and what caused the repertoire differences, possibly disease activity or prior therapy, remained undefined. CD4+ but not CD8+ TCR diversity rose significantly by C4D1 (p=0.0027 vs p=0.16), most apparent in complete responders (p=0.02). Lower diversity was seen in patients whose nivolumab began less than 1 year after ASCT, and these patients were left out of later analyses so that immune reconstitution would not confound the results.

Concerning this clone itself: The clone's antigen remains unknown. It has no much larger one-base neighbor in the sample; base qualities were not kept.

This specimen consisted of peripheral blood mononuclear cells (PBMCs), obtained before the second cycle of nivolumab. This clonotype was obtained from a human donor with classical Hodgkin lymphoma. This chain joins TRBV19 to TRBJ2-2; the D gene cannot be named for sure. The sequence in DNA is TGTGCCAGTAGTATAGACGGGCCCGGGGAGCTGTTTTTT. It is translated as CASSIDGPGELFF.